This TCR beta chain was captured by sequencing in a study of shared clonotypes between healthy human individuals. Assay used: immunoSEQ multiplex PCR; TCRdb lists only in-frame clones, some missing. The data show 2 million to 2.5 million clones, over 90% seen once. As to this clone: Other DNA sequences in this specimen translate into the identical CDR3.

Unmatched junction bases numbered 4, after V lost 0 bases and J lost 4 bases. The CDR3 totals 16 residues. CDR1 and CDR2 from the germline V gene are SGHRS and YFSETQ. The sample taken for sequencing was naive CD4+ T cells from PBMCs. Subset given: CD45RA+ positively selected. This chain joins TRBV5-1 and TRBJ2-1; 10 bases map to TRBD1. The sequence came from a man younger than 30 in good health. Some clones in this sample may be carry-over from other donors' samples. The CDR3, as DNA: TGCGCCAGCAGCTTGGGCGGGACAGGGGATTACAATGAGCAGTTCTTC. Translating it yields CASSLGGTGDYNEQFF.